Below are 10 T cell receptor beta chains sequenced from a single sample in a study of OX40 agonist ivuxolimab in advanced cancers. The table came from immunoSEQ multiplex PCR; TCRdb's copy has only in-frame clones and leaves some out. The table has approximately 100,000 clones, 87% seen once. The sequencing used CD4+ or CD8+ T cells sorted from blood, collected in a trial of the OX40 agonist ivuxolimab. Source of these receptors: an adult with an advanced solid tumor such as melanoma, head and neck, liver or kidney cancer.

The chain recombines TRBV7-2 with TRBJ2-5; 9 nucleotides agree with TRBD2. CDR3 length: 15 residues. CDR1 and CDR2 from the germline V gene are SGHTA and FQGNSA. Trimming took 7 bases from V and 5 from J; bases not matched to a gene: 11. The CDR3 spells CASTSSAGGQETQYF. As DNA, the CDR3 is TGTGCCAGCACCTCGAGCGCGGGGGGGCAGGAGACCCAGTACTTC.

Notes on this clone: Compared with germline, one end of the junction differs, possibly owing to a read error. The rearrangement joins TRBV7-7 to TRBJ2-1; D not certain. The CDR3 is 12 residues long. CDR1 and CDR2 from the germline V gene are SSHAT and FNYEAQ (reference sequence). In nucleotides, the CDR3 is TGTGCTAGCAGCTCCTATGGCGGTGAGCAGTTCTTC. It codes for CASSSYGGEQFF. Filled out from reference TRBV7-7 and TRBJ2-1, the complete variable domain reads GAGVSQSPRYKVTKRGQDVTLRCDPISSHATLYWYQQALGQGPEFLTYFNYEAQPDKSGLPSDRFSAERPEGSISTLTIQRTEQRDSAMYRCASSSYGGEQFFGPGTRLTVL.

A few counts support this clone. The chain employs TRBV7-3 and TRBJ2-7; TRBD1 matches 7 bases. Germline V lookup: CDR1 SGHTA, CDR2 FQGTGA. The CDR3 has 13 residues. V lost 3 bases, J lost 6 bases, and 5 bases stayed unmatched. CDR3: CASSFRSGGEQYF. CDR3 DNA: TGTGCCAGCAGCTTCAGGTCAGGGGGCGAGCAGTACTTC.

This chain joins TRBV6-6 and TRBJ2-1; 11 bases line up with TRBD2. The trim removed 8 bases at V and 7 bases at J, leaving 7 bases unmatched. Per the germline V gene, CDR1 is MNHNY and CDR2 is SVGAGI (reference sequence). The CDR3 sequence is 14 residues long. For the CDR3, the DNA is TGTGCCAGCGGTAGCGGGGGGGCGGGGAATGAGCAGTTCTTC. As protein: CASGSGGAGNEQFF.

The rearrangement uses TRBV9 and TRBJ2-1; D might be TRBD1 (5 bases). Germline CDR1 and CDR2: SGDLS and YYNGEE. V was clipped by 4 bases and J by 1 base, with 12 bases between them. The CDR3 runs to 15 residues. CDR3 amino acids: CASSQGVGSYNEQFF. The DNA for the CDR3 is TGTGCCAGCAGCCAAGGGGTTGGATCCTACAATGAGCAGTTCTTC.

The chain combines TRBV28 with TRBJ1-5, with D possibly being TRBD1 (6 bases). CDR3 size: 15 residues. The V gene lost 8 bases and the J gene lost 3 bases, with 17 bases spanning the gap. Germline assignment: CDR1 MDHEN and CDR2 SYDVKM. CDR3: CASLTGGANNQPQHF. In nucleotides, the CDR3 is TGTGCCAGCCTAACGGGGGGGGCTAACAATCAGCCCCAGCATTTT.

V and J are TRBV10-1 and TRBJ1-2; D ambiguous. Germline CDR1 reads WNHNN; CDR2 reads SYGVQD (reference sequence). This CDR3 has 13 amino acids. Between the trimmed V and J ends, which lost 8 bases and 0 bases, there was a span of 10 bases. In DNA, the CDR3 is TGCGCCAGCTCCGTGGGCGCTAACTATGGCTACACCTTC. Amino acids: CASSVGANYGYTF.

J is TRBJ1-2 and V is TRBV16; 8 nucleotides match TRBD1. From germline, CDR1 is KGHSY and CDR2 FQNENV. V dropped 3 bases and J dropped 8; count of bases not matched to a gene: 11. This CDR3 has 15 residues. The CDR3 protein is CASSHQGQGALGYTF. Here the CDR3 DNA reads TGTGCCAGCAGCCACCAGGGTCAGGGGGCCCTAGGCTACACCTTC.

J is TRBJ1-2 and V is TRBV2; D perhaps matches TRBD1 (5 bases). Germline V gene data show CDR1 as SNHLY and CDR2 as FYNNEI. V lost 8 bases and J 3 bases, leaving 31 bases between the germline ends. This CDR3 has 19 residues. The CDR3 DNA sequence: TGTGCCAGCTACTTCGGGGGGGACTTTACACCTCTTAAGGACTATGGCTACACCTTC. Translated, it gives CASYFGGDFTPLKDYGYTF.

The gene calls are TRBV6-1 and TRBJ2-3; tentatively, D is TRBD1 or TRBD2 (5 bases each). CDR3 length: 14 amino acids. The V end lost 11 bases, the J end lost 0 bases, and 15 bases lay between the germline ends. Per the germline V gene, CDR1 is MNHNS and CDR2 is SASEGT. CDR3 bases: TGTGCCTCCGACCTAGGGGACAGCACAGATACGCAGTATTTT. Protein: CASDLGDSTDTQYF.